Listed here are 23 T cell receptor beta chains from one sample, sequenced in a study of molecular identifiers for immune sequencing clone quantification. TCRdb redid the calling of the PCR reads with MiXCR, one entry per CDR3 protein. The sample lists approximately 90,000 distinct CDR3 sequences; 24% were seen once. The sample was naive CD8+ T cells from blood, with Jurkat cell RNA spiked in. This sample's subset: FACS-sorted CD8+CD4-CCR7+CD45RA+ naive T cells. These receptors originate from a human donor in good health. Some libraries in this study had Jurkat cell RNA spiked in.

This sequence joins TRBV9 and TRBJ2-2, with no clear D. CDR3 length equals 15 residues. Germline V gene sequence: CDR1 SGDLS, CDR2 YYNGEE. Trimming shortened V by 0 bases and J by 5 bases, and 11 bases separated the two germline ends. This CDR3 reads CASSVGGRDTGELFF. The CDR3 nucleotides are TGTGCCAGCAGCGTAGGCGGTAGGGATACCGGGGAGCTGTTTTTT.

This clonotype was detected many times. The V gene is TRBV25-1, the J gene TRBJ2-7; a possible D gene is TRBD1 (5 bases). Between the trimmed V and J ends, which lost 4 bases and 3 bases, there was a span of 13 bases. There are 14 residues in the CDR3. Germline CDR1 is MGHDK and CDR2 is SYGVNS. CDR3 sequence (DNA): TGTGCCAGCAGTGGCTTCGCTCAGGGCTACGAGCAGTACTTC. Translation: CASSGFAQGYEQYF.

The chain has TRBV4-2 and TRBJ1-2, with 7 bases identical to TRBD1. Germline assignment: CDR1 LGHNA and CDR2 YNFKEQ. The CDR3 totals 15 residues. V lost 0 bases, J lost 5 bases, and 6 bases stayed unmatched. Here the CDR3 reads CASSQEEGAGYGYTF. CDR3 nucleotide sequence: TGTGCCAGCAGCCAAGAGGAGGGGGCAGGGTATGGCTACACCTTC.

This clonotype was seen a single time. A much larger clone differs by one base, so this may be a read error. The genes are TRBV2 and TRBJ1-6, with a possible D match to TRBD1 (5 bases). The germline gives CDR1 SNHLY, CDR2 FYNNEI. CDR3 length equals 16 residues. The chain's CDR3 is CASRAAGTAYNPPLHF. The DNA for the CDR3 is TGTGCCAGCAGGGCCGCCGGGACGGCATATAATCCACCCCTCCACTTT.

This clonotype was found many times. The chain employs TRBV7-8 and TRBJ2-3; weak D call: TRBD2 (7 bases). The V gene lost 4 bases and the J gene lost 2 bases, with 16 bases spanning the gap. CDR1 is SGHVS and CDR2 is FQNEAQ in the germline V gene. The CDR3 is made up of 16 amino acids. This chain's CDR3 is CASSSLSGGHTDTQYF. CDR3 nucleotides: TGTGCCAGCAGCTCCCTTTCGGGGGGCCACACAGATACGCAGTATTTT.

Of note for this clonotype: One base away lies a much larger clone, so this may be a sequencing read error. CDR3 in amino acids: CASGPFPDEQFF. The CDR3 bases are TGTGCCAGTGGTCCCTTTCCCGATGAGCAGTTCTTC. The V and J genes are TRBV19 and TRBJ2-1, with no clear D. Trimming left V 8 bases short and J 8 bases short, with 13 bases between. The CDR3 has 12 residues. Germline V CDR1 and CDR2: LNHDA, SQIVND (reference sequence).

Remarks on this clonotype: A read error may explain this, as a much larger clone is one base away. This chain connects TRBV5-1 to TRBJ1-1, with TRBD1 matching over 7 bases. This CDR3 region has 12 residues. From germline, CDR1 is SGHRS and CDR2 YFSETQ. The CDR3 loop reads CASSKQGTEVFF. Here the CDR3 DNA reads TGCGCCAGCAGTAAACAGGGGACTGAAGTTTTCTTT.

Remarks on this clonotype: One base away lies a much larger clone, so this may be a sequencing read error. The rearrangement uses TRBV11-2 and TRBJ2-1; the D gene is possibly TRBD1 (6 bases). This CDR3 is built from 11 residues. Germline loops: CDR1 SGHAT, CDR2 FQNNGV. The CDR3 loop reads CASSPSGEQCF. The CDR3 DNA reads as TGTGCCAGCAGCCCCTCAGGGGAGCAGTGCTTC.

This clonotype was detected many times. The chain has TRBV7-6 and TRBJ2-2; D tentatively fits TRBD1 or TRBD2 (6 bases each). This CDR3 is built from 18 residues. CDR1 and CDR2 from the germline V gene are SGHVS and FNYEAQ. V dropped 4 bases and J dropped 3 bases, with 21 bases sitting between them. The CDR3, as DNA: TGTGCCAGCAGCTCAGGGATCGCCCGGGGGCGGGACACCGGGGAGCTGTTTTTT. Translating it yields CASSSGIARGRDTGELFF.

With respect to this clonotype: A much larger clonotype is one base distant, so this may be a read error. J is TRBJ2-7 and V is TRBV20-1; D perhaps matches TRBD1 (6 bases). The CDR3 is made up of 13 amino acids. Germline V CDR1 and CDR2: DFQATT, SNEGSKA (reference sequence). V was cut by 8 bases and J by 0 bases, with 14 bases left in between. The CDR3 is CSTRDTSSYEQYF. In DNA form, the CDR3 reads TGCAGTACCCGGGACACCAGCTCCTACGAGCAGTACTTC.

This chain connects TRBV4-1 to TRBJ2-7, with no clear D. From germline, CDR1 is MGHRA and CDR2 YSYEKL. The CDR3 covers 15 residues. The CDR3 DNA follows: TGCGAGAGCAGCCAAGAGAGACTGGGCTCCTACGAGCAGTACTTC. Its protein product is CESSQERLGSYEQYF.

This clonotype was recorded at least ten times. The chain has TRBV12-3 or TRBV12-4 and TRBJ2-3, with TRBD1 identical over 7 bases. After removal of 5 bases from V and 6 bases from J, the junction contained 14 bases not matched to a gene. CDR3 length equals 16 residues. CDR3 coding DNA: TGTGCCAGCAGTACCCCCGACAGGGTCGCATTGGATACGCAGTATTTT. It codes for CASSTPDRVALDTQYF.

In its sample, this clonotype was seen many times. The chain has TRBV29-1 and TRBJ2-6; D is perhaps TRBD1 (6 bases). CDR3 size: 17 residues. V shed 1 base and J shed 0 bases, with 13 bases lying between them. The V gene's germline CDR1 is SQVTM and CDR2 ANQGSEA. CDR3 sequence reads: CSVEVWDTVSGANVLTF. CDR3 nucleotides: TGCAGCGTTGAAGTCTGGGACACGGTCTCTGGGGCCAACGTCCTGACTTTC.

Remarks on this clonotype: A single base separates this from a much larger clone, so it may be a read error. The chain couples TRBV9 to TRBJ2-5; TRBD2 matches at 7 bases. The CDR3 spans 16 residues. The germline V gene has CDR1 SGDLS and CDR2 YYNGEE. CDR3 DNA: TGTCCCAGCAGCGAGAGGGGATTAGCGGGCCAAGAGACCCAGTACTTC. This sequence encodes CPSSERGLAGQETQYF. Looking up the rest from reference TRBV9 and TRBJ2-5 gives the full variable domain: DSGVTQTPKHLITATGQRVTLRCSPRSGDLSVYWYQQSLDQGLQFLIQYYNGEERAKGNILERFSAQQFPDLHSELNLSSLELGDSALYFCPSSERGLAGQETQYFGPGTRLLVL.

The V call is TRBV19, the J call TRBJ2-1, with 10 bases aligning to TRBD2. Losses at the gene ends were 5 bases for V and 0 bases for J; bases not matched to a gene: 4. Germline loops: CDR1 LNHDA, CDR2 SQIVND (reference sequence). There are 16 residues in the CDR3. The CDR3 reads CASSPSSGGSYNEQFF. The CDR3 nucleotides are TGTGCCAGTAGTCCATCTAGCGGGGGCTCCTACAATGAGCAGTTCTTC.

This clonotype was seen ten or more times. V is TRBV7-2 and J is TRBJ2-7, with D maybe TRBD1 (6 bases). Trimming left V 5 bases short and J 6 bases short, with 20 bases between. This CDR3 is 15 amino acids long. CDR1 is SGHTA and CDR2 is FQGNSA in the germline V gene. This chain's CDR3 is CASSKGVTRRGEQYF. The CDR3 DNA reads TGTGCCAGCAGCAAGGGGGTGACCCGACGGGGCGAGCAGTACTTC.

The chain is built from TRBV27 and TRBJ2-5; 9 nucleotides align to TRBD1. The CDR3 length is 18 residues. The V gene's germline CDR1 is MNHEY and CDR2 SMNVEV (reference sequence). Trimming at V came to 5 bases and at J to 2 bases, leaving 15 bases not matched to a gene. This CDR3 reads CASSPGTGYLLRQETQYF. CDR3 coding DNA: TGTGCCAGCAGTCCTGGGACAGGGTATCTTTTGAGGCAAGAGACCCAGTACTTC.

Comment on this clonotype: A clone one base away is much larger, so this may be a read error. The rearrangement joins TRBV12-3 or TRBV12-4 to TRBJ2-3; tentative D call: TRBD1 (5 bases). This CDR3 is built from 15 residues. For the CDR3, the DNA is TGTGCCAGCAGTTTATTGGGCAGGAGCACAGGTACGCAGTATTTT. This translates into CASSLLGRSTGTQYF.

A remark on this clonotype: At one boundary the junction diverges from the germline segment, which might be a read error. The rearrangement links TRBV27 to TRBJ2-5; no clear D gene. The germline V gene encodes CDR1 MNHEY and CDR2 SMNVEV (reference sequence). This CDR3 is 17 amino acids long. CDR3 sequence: CARSLKYVPRTQETQYF. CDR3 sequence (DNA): TGTGCCCGCAGTTTAAAGTACGTCCCCCGAACCCAAGAGACCCAGTACTTC.

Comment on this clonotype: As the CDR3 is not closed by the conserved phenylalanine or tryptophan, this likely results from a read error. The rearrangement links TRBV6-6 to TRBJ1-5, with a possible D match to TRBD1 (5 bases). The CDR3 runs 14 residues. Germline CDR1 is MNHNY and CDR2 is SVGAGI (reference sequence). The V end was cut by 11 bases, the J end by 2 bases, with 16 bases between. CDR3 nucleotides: TGTGCCGGCACCCAGGGCGGCGGCAATCAGCCCCAGCATCTT. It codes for CAGTQGGGNQPQHL.

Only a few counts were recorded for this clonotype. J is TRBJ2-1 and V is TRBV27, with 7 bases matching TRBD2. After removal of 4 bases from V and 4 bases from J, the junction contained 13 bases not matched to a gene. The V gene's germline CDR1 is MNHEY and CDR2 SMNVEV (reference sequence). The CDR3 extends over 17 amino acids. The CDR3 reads CASSSVLAAPTYNEQFF. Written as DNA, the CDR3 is TGTGCCAGCAGTTCGGTTCTAGCGGCGCCTACTTACAATGAGCAGTTCTTC.

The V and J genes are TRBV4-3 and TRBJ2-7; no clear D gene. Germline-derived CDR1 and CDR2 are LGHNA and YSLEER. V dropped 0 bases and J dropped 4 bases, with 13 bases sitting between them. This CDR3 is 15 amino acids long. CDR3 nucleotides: TGCGCCAGCAGCCAAGAATCGGGCGGACCTTACGAGCAGTACTTC. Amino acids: CASSQESGGPYEQYF.

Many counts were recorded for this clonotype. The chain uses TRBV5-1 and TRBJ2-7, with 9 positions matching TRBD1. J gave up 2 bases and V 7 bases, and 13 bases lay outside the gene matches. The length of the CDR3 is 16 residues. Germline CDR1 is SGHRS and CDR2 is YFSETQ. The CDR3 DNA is TGCGCCAGCGCCCCCGGGACAGGGTCCGGCCCCTACGAGCAGTACTTC. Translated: CASAPGTGSGPYEQYF.